Below are 22 T cell receptor beta chains sequenced from a single sample in a study of Graves' ophthalmopathy and Graves' hyperthyroidism. RNA transcripts served as template for amplifying TCR beta CDR3 sequences. Second-round multiplex PCR followed a first-round RT-PCR using HTBI primers. One entry per CDR3 protein results from TCRdb running MiXCR on the multiplex PCR reads. The sample carries some 400,000 distinct CDR3 sequences, around 20% recorded once. The specimen sequenced was peripheral blood. These receptors originate from a woman aged 18-29 years with Graves' ophthalmopathy.

This clonotype was seen many times. This chain connects TRBV15 to TRBJ1-2; no reliable D call. The CDR3 is made up of 15 amino acids. V was pared by 0 bases and J by 8 bases, with 16 bases between. The germline gives CDR1 LNHNV, CDR2 YYDKDF (reference sequence). The CDR3 spells CATSRDYGNRHGYTF. CDR3 sequence (DNA): TGTGCCACCAGCAGAGATTACGGGAACCGCCACGGCTACACCTTC.

This clonotype was picked up many times. V and J are TRBV29-1 and TRBJ2-7; a possible D gene is TRBD1 (6 bases). The CDR3 runs to 12 residues. The V gene lost 6 bases and the J gene lost 2 bases, with 11 bases spanning the gap. The germline V gene encodes CDR1 SQVTM and CDR2 ANQGSEA. CDR3 nucleotides: TGCAGCGTACGCGACAGGACCTACGAGCAGTACTTC. Translating it yields CSVRDRTYEQYF.

This clonotype was recorded many times. This chain joins TRBV28 and TRBJ1-1, with D maybe TRBD1 (5 bases). CDR3 size: 15 residues. Trimming pared 5 bases from V and 1 base from J, leaving 14 bases between. The germline gives CDR1 MDHEN, CDR2 SYDVKM. The CDR3 spells CASSPRSGGNTEAFF. CDR3 nucleotides: TGTGCCAGCAGTCCCCGGTCGGGGGGGAACACTGAAGCTTTCTTT.

The sample holds many counts of this clonotype. The genes are TRBV12-3 or TRBV12-4 and TRBJ2-1; 7 bases agree with TRBD1. The CDR3 loop spans 13 amino acids. V lost 4 bases to trimming and J lost 7 bases; unmatched junction nucleotides: 4. CDR3 protein: CASSWDSLNEQFF. In nucleotides, the CDR3 is TGTGCCAGCAGTTGGGACAGCCTGAATGAGCAGTTCTTC.

The J gene is TRBJ1-1, the V gene TRBV10-3; D is uncertain. V lost 8 bases to trimming and J lost 7 bases, with 11 bases between them. CDR3 length: 11 amino acids. Germline lookup yields CDR1 ENHRY and CDR2 SYGVKD. CDR3 sequence: CAIGPRVEAFF. The CDR3 DNA reads TGTGCCATCGGGCCCCGGGTTGAAGCTTTCTTT.

The CDR3 DNA reads TGTGCCAGCAGCTTAGAGAAACAGCCGGGGGGCGGGAGACTCTACGAGCAGTACTTC. Protein product: CASSLEKQPGGGRLYEQYF. The V gene is TRBV11-1, the J gene TRBJ2-7, with D perhaps TRBD2 (7 bases). CDR1 and CDR2 (germline): SGHAT, FQDESV (reference sequence). The V gene lost 1 base and the J gene lost 3 bases, with 25 bases spanning the gap. This CDR3 is 19 amino acids long.

This clonotype was counted many times. This chain connects TRBV6-5 to TRBJ2-7, with 7 bases matching TRBD1. Per the germline V gene, CDR1 is MNHEY and CDR2 is SVGAGI. The CDR3 consists of 16 residues. Trimming at V came to 0 bases and at J to 2 bases, leaving 7 bases not matched to a gene. CDR3 bases: TGTGCCAGCAGTTACTCGACACCGGACAGGACCTACGAGCAGTACTTC. It specifies CASSYSTPDRTYEQYF.

The table lists this clonotype with many counts. A clone one base away is much larger, so this may be a read error. This chain links TRBV20-1 with TRBJ2-7; D tentatively fits TRBD1 or TRBD2 (5 bases each). Germline lookup yields CDR1 DFQATT and CDR2 SNEGSKA (reference sequence). There are 15 residues in the CDR3. V was pared by 5 bases and J by 0 bases, with 17 bases between. CDR3 nucleotide sequence: TGCAGTGCTCCAAGTGGGACCAGGGACTCCTACGAGCAGTACTTC. Protein product: CSAPSGTRDSYEQYF.

This clonotype was picked up many times. The rearrangement uses TRBV4-3 and TRBJ1-2, with 9 bases fitting TRBD1. The trim removed 3 bases at V and 5 bases at J, leaving 10 bases unmatched. Germline-derived CDR1 and CDR2 are LGHNA and YSLEER. CDR3 size: 16 residues. The CDR3 region is CASSQNPGQGPYGYTF. CDR3 DNA: TGCGCCAGCAGCCAGAATCCGGGACAGGGTCCTTATGGCTACACCTTC.

This clonotype was seen repeatedly, ten times or more. The J gene is TRBJ2-7, the V gene TRBV28; TRBD2 is a possible D gene (6 bases). CDR3 length equals 13 residues. V lost 9 bases to trimming and J lost 4 bases, with 16 bases between them. Per germline, CDR1 MDHEN and CDR2 SYDVKM. The CDR3 loop reads CASLTVGRYEQYF. The CDR3 DNA reads as TGTGCCAGTCTTACCGTAGGGAGGTACGAGCAGTACTTC.

This clonotype was found many times. The rearrangement joins TRBV7-2 to TRBJ2-7; 9 bases are shared with TRBD2. CDR1 and CDR2 from the germline V gene are SGHTA and FQGNSA. The trim removed 1 base at V and 3 bases at J, leaving 4 bases unmatched. The CDR3 is 15 residues long. This CDR3 reads CASSLGTSGFYEQYF. The DNA for the CDR3 is TGTGCCAGCAGCTTAGGTACTAGCGGGTTCTACGAGCAGTACTTC.

This clonotype has ten or more counts. The V and J genes are TRBV6-5 and TRBJ1-2, with TRBD1 identical over 8 bases. CDR3 length equals 14 residues. V was pared by 6 bases and J by 6 bases, with 9 bases of the junction left unmatched. The germline CDR1 and CDR2 sequences are MNHEY and SVGAGI. CDR3 nucleotides: TGTGCCAGCAGGCCGGGACAGGCCCCTCATGGCTACACCTTC. It encodes CASRPGQAPHGYTF.

This clonotype was detected many times. The genes are TRBV6-5 and TRBJ1-2; TRBD1 might be the D (6 bases). CDR3 length equals 15 residues. V lost 4 bases to trimming and J lost 10 bases, with 22 bases between them. Germline V gene data show CDR1 as MNHEY and CDR2 as SVGAGI. The CDR3 DNA reads as TGTGCCAGCAGTTCCCAGACAGGCCGGCAGACTCTCTACACCTTC. Protein sequence: CASSSQTGRQTLYTF.

This clonotype was counted ten times or more. The gene calls are TRBV7-2 and TRBJ1-2; D gene ambiguous. Germline V gene data show CDR1 as SGHTA and CDR2 as FQGNSA. V lost 3 bases to trimming and J lost 4 bases, with 12 bases between them. This CDR3 spans 14 amino acids. The CDR3 DNA follows: TGTGCCAGCAGCTTCCCTCCAGATGGCTATGGCTACACCTTC. Protein: CASSFPPDGYGYTF.

The chain joins TRBV12-3 or TRBV12-4 to TRBJ2-5; TRBD2 aligns across 10 bases. This CDR3 has 15 amino acids. The V and J ends lost 3 bases and 3 bases, in that order; junction bases with no gene match: 4. The CDR3 here is CASSLTLAGEETQYF. CDR3 DNA sequence: TGTGCCAGCAGTTTGACCCTAGCGGGGGAAGAGACCCAGTACTTC.

This clonotype was seen at least ten times. This chain links TRBV12-3 or TRBV12-4 with TRBJ1-5, with D unresolved. CDR3 size: 15 residues. Trimming took 3 bases from V and 2 from J, leaving 11 bases between them. CDR3 loop: CASSFEGRGNQPQHF. The CDR3 nucleotides are TGTGCCAGCAGTTTTGAGGGAAGAGGCAATCAGCCCCAGCATTTT.

This clonotype came up many times. The CDR3, as DNA: TGCGCCAGCAGCCAGAACAGGGGGTCCCTTAACTATGGCTACACCTTC. It encodes CASSQNRGSLNYGYTF. The gene calls are TRBV4-1 and TRBJ1-2; TRBD1 agrees at 8 bases. CDR1 and CDR2 (germline): MGHRA, YSYEKL. The CDR3 is 16 amino acids. V trimming: 3 bases; J trimming: 1 base; junction bases outside the gene matches: 7.

The sample holds many counts of this clonotype. The chain has TRBV2 and TRBJ2-7; D may match TRBD1 or TRBD2 (5 bases each). This CDR3 contains 18 residues. The ends were cut back, 6 bases at V and 0 bases at J, with 24 bases in the middle. Per germline, CDR1 SNHLY and CDR2 FYNNEI. CDR3 bases: TGTGCCAGCAGCGAGGGGCCTCCCCGCTTGACTCGCTCCTACGAGCAGTACTTC. It yields the protein CASSEGPPRLTRSYEQYF.

This clonotype was seen at least ten times. The chain recombines TRBV28 with TRBJ1-6; D may be TRBD1 (5 bases). The germline V gene has CDR1 MDHEN and CDR2 SYDVKM. V lost 8 bases and J lost 5, with 10 bases in between. This CDR3 is built from 13 residues. CDR3 region: CASRDLDNSPLHF. The CDR3 DNA reads as TGTGCCAGCCGGGACCTAGATAATTCACCCCTCCACTTT. The variable domain in full, completed from reference TRBV28 and TRBJ1-6, reads DVKVTQSSRYLVKRTGEKVFLECVQDMDHENMFWYRQDPGLGLRLIYFSYDVKMKEKGDIPEGYSVSREKKERFSLILESASTNQTSMYLCASRDLDNSPLHFGNGTRLTVT.

About this clonotype itself: Sequence at one end of the junction differs from germline and may be a read error. The V and J genes are TRBV7-9 and TRBJ2-5, with 8 positions matching TRBD2. The length of the CDR3 is 14 residues. CDR1 and CDR2 (germline): SEHNR, FQNEAQ (reference sequence). CDR3 residues: CAGSPGLGQETQYF. As DNA, the CDR3 is TGTGCCGGCAGCCCGGGACTAGGACAAGAGACCCAGTACTTC.

This clonotype was counted ten times or more. The V and J genes are TRBV28 and TRBJ1-5; 8 nucleotides line up with TRBD1. Per the germline V gene, CDR1 is MDHEN and CDR2 is SYDVKM. The J segment lost 7 bases and the V segment lost 6 bases, leaving 8 bases of the junction unmatched. This CDR3 has 14 residues. The CDR3 DNA reads as TGTGCCAGCAGGGGACAGGAGTGGTTCCAGCCCCAGCATTTT. It yields the protein CASRGQEWFQPQHF.

The sample holds many counts of this clonotype. The gene calls are TRBV6-5 and TRBJ2-2; the D is unclear. V lost 4 bases and J 7 bases, leaving 10 bases between the germline ends. Looked up from germline, CDR1 is MNHEY and CDR2 is SVGAGI. The CDR3 is made up of 13 amino acids. Written as DNA, the CDR3 is TGTGCCAGCAGTTCCACCGTCGGCGGGGAGCTGTTTTTT. Protein sequence: CASSSTVGGELFF.